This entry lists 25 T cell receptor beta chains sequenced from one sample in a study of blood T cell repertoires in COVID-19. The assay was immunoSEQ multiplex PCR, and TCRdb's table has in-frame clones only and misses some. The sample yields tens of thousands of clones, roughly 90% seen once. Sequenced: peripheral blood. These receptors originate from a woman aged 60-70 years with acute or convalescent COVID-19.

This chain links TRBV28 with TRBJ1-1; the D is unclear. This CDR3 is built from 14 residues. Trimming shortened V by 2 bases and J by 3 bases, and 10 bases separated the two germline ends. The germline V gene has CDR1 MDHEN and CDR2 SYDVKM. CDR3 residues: CASSLGGRYTEAFF. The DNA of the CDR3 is TGTGCCAGCAGTTTAGGCGGGCGTTACACTGAAGCTTTCTTT.

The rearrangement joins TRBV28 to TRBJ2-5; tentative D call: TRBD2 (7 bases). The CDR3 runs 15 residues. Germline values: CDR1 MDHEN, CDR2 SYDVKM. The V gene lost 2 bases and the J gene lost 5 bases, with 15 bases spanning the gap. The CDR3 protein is CASSLPTGRGETQYF. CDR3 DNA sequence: TGTGCCAGCAGTTTACCCACAGGGAGGGGGGAGACCCAGTACTTC.

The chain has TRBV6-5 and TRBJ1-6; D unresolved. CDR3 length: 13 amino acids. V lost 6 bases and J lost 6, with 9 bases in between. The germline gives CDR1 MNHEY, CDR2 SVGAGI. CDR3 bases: TGTGCCAGCAGGGACTACTTTAATTCACCCCTCCACTTT. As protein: CASRDYFNSPLHF.

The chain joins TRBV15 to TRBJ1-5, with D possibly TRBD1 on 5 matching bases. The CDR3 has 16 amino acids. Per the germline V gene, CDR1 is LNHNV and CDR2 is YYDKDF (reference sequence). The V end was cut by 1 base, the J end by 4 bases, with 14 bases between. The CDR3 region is CATSRASRAGNQPQHF. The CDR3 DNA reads TGTGCCACCAGCAGAGCAAGCAGGGCGGGAAATCAGCCCCAGCATTTT.

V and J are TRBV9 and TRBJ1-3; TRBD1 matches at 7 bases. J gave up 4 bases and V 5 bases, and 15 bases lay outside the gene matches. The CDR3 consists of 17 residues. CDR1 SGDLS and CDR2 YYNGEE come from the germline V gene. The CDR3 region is CASRGRDSLNQGNTIYF. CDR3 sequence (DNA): TGTGCCAGCAGGGGCAGGGACAGCCTAAATCAGGGAAACACCATATATTTT.

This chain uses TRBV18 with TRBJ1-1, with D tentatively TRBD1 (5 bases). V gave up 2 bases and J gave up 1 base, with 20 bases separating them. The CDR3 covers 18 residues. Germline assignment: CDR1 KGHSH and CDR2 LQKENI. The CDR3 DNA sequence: TGTGCCAGCTCACCAGTTCGGGTGGAGGGGCGAGGGAACACTGAAGCTTTCTTT. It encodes CASSPVRVEGRGNTEAFF.

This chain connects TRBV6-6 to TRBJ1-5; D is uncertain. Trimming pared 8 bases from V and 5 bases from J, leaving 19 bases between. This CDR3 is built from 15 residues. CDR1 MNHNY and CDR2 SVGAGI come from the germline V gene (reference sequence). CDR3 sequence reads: CASERGRGWDQPQHF. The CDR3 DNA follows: TGTGCCAGCGAGAGAGGGAGAGGGTGGGATCAGCCCCAGCATTTT.

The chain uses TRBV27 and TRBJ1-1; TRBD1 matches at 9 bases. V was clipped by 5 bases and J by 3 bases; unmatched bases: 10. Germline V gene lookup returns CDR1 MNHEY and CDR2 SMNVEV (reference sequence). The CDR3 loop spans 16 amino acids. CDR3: CASSPSGTGFDTEAFF. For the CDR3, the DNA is TGTGCCAGCAGTCCATCAGGGACAGGGTTTGACACTGAAGCTTTCTTT.

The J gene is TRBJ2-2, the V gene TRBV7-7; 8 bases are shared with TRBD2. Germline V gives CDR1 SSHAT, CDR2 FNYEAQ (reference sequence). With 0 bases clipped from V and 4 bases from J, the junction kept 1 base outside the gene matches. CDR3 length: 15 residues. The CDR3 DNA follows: TGTGCCAGCAGCTTAGCTCGGGAGGGCACCGGGGAGCTGTTTTTT. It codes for CASSLAREGTGELFF. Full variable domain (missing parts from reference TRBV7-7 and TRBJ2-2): GAGVSQSPRYKVTKRGQDVTLRCDPISSHATLYWYQQALGQGPEFLTYFNYEAQPDKSGLPSDRFSAERPEGSISTLTIQRTEQRDSAMYRCASSLAREGTGELFFGEGSRLTVL.

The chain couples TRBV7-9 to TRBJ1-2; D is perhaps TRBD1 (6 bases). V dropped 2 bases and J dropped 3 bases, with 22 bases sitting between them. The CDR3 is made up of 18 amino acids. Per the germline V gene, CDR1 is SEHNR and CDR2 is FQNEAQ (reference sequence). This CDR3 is CASSLPQGGGGIYYGYTF. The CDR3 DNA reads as TGTGCCAGCAGCTTACCCCAAGGTGGTGGGGGCATATACTATGGCTACACCTTC.

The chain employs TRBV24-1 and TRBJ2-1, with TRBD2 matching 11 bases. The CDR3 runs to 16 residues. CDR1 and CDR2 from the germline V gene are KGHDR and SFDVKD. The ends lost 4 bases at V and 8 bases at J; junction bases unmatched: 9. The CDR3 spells CATSDSGTSGLDEQFF. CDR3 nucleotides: TGTGCCACCAGTGACTCCGGGACTAGCGGTCTGGATGAGCAGTTCTTC.

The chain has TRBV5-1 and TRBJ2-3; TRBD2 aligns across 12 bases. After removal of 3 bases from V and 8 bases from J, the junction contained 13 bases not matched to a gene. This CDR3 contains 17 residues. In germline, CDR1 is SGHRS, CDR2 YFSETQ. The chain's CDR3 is CASSSPRTSGTRGTQYF. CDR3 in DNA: TGCGCCAGCAGCTCCCCCCGGACTAGCGGGACTCGGGGTACGCAGTATTTT.

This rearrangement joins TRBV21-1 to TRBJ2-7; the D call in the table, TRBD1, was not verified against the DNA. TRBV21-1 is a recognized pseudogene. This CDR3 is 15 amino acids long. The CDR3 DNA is TGTGCCAGCAGCCAGACAATAGGCGTCCCCTACGAGCAGTACGTC. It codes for CASSQTIGVPYEQYV.

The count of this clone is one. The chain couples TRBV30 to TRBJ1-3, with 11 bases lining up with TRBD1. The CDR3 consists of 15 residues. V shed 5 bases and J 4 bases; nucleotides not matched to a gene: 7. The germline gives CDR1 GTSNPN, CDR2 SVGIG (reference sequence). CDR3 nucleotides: TGTGCCTGGGGAGGACAGGGGGCGCCCGGAAACACCATATATTTT. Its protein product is CAWGGQGAPGNTIYF.

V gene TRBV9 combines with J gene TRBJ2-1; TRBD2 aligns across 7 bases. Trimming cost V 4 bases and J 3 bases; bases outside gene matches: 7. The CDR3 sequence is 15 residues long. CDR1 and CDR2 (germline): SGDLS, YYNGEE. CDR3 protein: CASSPGRGFYNEQFF. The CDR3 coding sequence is TGTGCCAGCAGCCCGGGGAGGGGCTTCTACAATGAGCAGTTCTTC.

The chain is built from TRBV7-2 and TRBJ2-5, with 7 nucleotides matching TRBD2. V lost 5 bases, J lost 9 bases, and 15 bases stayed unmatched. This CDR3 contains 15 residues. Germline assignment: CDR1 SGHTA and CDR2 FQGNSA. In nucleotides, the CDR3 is TGTGCCAGCAGCGAGGGAGGGACTACTCTCGGGGCCCAGTACTTC. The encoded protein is CASSEGGTTLGAQYF. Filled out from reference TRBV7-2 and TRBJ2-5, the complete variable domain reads GAGVSQSPSNKVTEKGKDVELRCDPISGHTALYWYRQSLGQGLEFLIYFQGNSAPDKSGLPSDRFSAERTGGSVSTLTIQRTQQEDSAVYLCASSEGGTTLGAQYFGPGTRLLVL.

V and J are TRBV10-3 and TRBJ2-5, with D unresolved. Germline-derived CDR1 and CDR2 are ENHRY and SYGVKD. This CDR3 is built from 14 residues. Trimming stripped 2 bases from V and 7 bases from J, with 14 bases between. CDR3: CAISEGRVGLTQYF. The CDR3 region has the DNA TGTGCCATCAGTGAGGGCCGGGTTGGTCTGACCCAGTACTTC.

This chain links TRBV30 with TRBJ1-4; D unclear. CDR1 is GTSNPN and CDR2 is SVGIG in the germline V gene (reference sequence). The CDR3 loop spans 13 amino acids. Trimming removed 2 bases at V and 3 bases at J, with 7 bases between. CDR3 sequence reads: CAWSTGPNEKLFF. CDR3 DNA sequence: TGTGCCTGGAGTACCGGTCCTAATGAAAAACTGTTTTTT.

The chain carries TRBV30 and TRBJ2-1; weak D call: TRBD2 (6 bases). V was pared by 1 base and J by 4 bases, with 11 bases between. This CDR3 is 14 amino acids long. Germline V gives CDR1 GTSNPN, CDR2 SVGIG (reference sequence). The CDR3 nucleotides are TGTGCCTGGAGTGGTAGGAGGGCATACAATGAGCAGTTCTTC. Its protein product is CAWSGRRAYNEQFF.

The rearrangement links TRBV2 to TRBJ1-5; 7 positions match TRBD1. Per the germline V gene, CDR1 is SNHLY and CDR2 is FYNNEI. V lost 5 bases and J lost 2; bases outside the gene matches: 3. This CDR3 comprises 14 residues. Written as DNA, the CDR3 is TGTGCCAGCAGTAGACAGGGCGGCAATCAGCCCCAGCATTTT. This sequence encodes CASSRQGGNQPQHF.

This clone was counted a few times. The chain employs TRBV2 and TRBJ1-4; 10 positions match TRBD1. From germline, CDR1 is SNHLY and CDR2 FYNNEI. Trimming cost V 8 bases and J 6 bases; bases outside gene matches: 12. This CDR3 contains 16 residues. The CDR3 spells CASRYQTGTGDEKLFF. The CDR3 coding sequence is TGTGCCAGCCGGTATCAGACCGGGACAGGGGATGAAAAACTGTTTTTT.

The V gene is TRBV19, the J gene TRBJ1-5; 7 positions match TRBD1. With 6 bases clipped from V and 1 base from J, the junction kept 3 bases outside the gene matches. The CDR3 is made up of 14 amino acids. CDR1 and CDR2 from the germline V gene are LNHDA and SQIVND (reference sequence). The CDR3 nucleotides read TGTGCCAGTAGAAGGGACAGAAGCAATCAGCCCCAGCATTTT. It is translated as CASRRDRSNQPQHF.

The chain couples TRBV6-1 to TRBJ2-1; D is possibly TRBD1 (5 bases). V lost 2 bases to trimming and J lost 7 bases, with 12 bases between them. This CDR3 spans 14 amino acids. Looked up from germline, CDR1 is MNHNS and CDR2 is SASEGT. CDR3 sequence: CASSEQGLRNEQFF. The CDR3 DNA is TGTGCCAGCAGTGAACAGGGCTTGAGGAATGAGCAGTTCTTC.

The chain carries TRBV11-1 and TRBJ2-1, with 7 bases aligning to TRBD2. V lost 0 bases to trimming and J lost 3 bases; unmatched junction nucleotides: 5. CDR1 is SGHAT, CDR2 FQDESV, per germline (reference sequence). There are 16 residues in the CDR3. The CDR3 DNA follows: TGTGCCAGCAGCTTAGCGCGCGGGACTATCTACAATGAGCAGTTCTTC. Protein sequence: CASSLARGTIYNEQFF.

CDR3 loop: CACPRSGVAEAFF. CDR3 in DNA: TGTGCCTGCCCCCGGTCAGGGGTCGCTGAAGCTTTCTTT. This chain uses TRBV30 with TRBJ1-1, with a possible D match to TRBD1 (6 bases). V was shortened by 6 bases and J by 6 bases, with 17 bases between the two germline ends. Germline V gene lookup returns CDR1 GTSNPN and CDR2 SVGIG (reference sequence). The CDR3 totals 13 residues.